A single sample gave rise to the 20 T cell receptor beta chains below, sequenced in a study of blood T cell repertoires in COVID-19. The data were produced by immunoSEQ multiplex PCR, yet TCRdb's version contains in-frame clones alone and is incomplete. The sample contains some 150,000 clones, about four fifths of which appear only once. The sequenced sample consisted of peripheral blood. The receptors originated from a human donor in a cohort sampled during active COVID-19.

CDR3 protein: CASSQDPTGSSPLHF. CDR3 sequence (DNA): TGTGCCAGCAGTCAAGACCCGACAGGGTCATCACCCCTCCACTTT. The chain uses TRBV5-4 and TRBJ1-6; TRBD1 matches at 7 bases. The CDR3 loop spans 15 amino acids. V lost 5 bases and J lost 10; bases outside the gene matches: 12. From germline, CDR1 is SGHNT and CDR2 YYREEE (reference sequence).

The CDR3 nucleotides read TGTGCCAGCAGCCAAAGAGGGCGGGGGCCTTCGTATGAGCAGTTCTTC. It encodes CASSQRGRGPSYEQFF. The chain employs TRBV14 and TRBJ2-1, with D maybe TRBD2 (7 bases). CDR3 length equals 16 residues. V was pared by 2 bases and J by 8 bases, with 19 bases between. Germline V gives CDR1 SGHDN, CDR2 FVKESK.

The gene calls are TRBV7-2 and TRBJ2-5; TRBD1 agrees at 7 bases. CDR1 is SGHTA and CDR2 is FQGNSA in the germline V gene. Trimming took 3 bases from V and 5 from J; bases not matched to a gene: 6. The CDR3 consists of 14 residues. The CDR3 is CASSLSRGRETQYF. CDR3 coding DNA: TGTGCCAGCAGCTTGTCTAGGGGGCGGGAGACCCAGTACTTC.

This clone came up once. The V gene is TRBV5-5, the J gene TRBJ2-7; D not certain. The germline CDR1 and CDR2 sequences are SGHKS and YYEKEE (reference sequence). With 0 bases removed from V and 6 bases from J, the gap between germline ends came to 16 bases. CDR3 length equals 15 residues. The CDR3 DNA follows: TGTGCCAGCAGCTTGGTTACCGGGTTGGATGGCGAGCAGTACTTC. It encodes CASSLVTGLDGEQYF.

The CDR3 coding sequence is TGTGCCAGTAGTAATCGGACAGGGGGTTGGAACACCGGGGAGCTGTTTTTT. The encoded protein is CASSNRTGGWNTGELFF. The chain employs TRBV19 and TRBJ2-2; TRBD1 matches 10 bases. Germline assignment: CDR1 LNHDA and CDR2 SQIVND (reference sequence). J gave up 1 base and V 4 bases, and 6 bases lay outside the gene matches. CDR3 length: 17 residues.

This chain uses TRBV5-1 with TRBJ1-3; the D gene is possibly TRBD1 (6 bases). Between the trimmed V and J ends, which lost 0 bases and 0 bases, there was a span of 13 bases. The CDR3 has 17 amino acids. Per the germline V gene, CDR1 is SGHRS and CDR2 is YFSETQ. The chain's CDR3 is CASSLALTGGSGNTIYF. In DNA, the CDR3 is TGCGCCAGCAGCTTGGCCCTGACAGGTGGCTCTGGAAACACCATATATTTT.

This chain connects TRBV7-2 to TRBJ2-5, with 12 bases that match TRBD2. The germline V gene encodes CDR1 SGHTA and CDR2 FQGNSA. V lost 6 bases and J lost 5; bases outside the gene matches: 7. CDR3 size: 15 residues. The CDR3 DNA reads as TGTGCCAGCAGTCCTAGCGGGGGGGCCTGGGAGACCCAGTACTTC. Its protein is CASSPSGGAWETQYF.

This clone showed up many times. CDR3: CASSPRGGQGRHEKLFF. CDR3 nucleotide sequence: TGTGCCAGCAGCCCTCGAGGGGGACAGGGGCGGCACGAAAAACTGTTTTTT. V is TRBV4-2 and J is TRBJ1-4; 10 bases map to TRBD1. CDR1 is LGHNA, CDR2 YNFKEQ, per germline. V lost 4 bases and J lost 8; bases outside the gene matches: 13. This CDR3 region has 17 residues.

The V gene is TRBV19, the J gene TRBJ2-3; 8 bases map to TRBD1. CDR1 is LNHDA, CDR2 SQIVND, per germline (reference sequence). After removal of 6 bases from V and 0 bases from J, the junction contained 11 bases not matched to a gene. This CDR3 has 17 amino acids. CDR3 coding DNA: TGTGCCAGTAGCACCGGGACAGGAATTCTTAGCACAGATACGCAGTATTTT. Protein: CASSTGTGILSTDTQYF. Using reference TRBV19 and TRBJ2-3 for the parts outside the CDR3, the full variable domain is DGGITQSPKYLFRKEGQNVTLSCEQNLNHDAMYWYRQDPGQGLRLIYYSQIVNDFQKGDIAEGYSVSREKKESFPLTVTSAQKNPTAFYLCASSTGTGILSTDTQYFGPGTRLTVL.

J is TRBJ2-7 and V is TRBV5-5, with 8 positions matching TRBD2. V lost 6 bases and J lost 4; bases outside the gene matches: 9. Germline V gene sequence: CDR1 SGHKS, CDR2 YYEKEE (reference sequence). The CDR3 consists of 14 residues. The CDR3 is CASTRLAGGYEQYF. The CDR3 nucleotides are TGTGCCAGCACCCGGCTGGCGGGGGGTTACGAGCAGTACTTC.

The chain recombines TRBV20-1 with TRBJ2-5, with 11 bases identical to TRBD2. The J segment lost 5 bases and the V segment lost 3 bases, leaving 11 bases of the junction unmatched. This CDR3 is built from 16 residues. CDR1 is DFQATT, CDR2 SNEGSKA, per germline (reference sequence). This chain's CDR3 is CSASLRSGGALETQYF. In DNA, the CDR3 is TGCAGTGCTAGTTTACGTAGCGGGGGGGCATTGGAGACCCAGTACTTC.

This chain connects TRBV7-2 to TRBJ1-3; possible D gene TRBD1, 5 bases. The CDR3 length is 15 residues. Germline assignment: CDR1 SGHTA and CDR2 FQGNSA. Trimming removed 3 bases from V and 3 bases from J, with 12 bases in between. CDR3 in DNA: TGTGCCAGCAGCTTGGTCAGGGTGGGTGGAAACACCATATATTTT. It codes for CASSLVRVGGNTIYF. The whole variable domain, filled in from reference TRBV7-2 and TRBJ1-3, reads GAGVSQSPSNKVTEKGKDVELRCDPISGHTALYWYRQSLGQGLEFLIYFQGNSAPDKSGLPSDRFSAERTGGSVSTLTIQRTQQEDSAVYLCASSLVRVGGNTIYFGEGSWLTVV.

The CDR3 loop reads CASSRTGYNEQFF. CDR3 DNA sequence: TGTGCCAGCAGTAGGACTGGATACAATGAGCAGTTCTTC. V usage is TRBV6-5 and J usage is TRBJ2-1; TRBD2 is a possible D gene (5 bases). Trimming removed 5 bases at V and 4 bases at J, with 9 bases between. Germline CDR1 is MNHEY and CDR2 is SVGAGI. The CDR3 consists of 13 residues.

The chain employs TRBV24-1 and TRBJ1-1, with TRBD1 as a possible D gene (6 bases). The CDR3 is 13 amino acids. Trimming took 7 bases from V and 11 from J, leaving 19 bases between them. Germline V CDR1 and CDR2: KGHDR, SFDVKD. CDR3 amino acids: CATRELIQGPAFF. CDR3 sequence (DNA): TGTGCCACCAGGGAATTAATACAGGGCCCGGCTTTCTTT.

The chain has TRBV6-5 and TRBJ1-1; 11 nucleotides match TRBD1. CDR3 length equals 14 residues. J was trimmed by 0 bases and V by 6 bases; bases with no gene match: 0. Germline CDR1 is MNHEY and CDR2 is SVGAGI. CDR3: CASRDRGLNTEAFF. The CDR3 DNA sequence: TGTGCCAGCAGGGACAGGGGGCTGAACACTGAAGCTTTCTTT.

In this sample, this clone turned up a few times. The chain joins TRBV19 to TRBJ1-1; the D is unclear. CDR3 length: 14 amino acids. The V and J ends lost 5 bases and 0 bases respectively, with 10 bases between them. In germline, CDR1 is LNHDA, CDR2 SQIVND (reference sequence). CDR3 in amino acids: CASSPGKMNTEAFF. The CDR3 nucleotides are TGTGCCAGTAGTCCGGGGAAGATGAACACTGAAGCTTTCTTT.

V is TRBV5-1 and J is TRBJ2-1, with D maybe TRBD1 (5 bases). The germline CDR1 and CDR2 sequences are SGHRS and YFSETQ. V lost 4 bases to trimming and J lost 9 bases, with 17 bases between them. The CDR3 consists of 14 residues. CDR3 amino acids: CASSLGAGPGEQFF. The CDR3, as DNA: TGCGCCAGCAGCCTTGGGGCAGGGCCGGGTGAGCAGTTCTTC.

A note on this clone: One end of the junction varies from germline; a read error may be responsible. The chain combines TRBV6-9 with TRBJ2-7, with D possibly TRBD1 on 5 matching bases. The CDR3 contains 17 residues. Germline lookup yields CDR1 MNHGY and CDR2 SVAAGI. DNA of the CDR3: TGTGCCAGCACTTATTGGTCTCGGACATCTTGTGACTACGAGCAGTACTTC. Its translation is CASTYWSRTSCDYEQYF.

The chain recombines TRBV7-2 with TRBJ2-1; 13 bases agree with TRBD2. The V gene's germline CDR1 is SGHTA and CDR2 FQGNSA. J lost 3 bases, V lost 1 base, and 6 bases had no gene match. The CDR3 is 18 amino acids. CDR3 DNA: TGTGCCAGCAGCTTAGAACTAGCGGGGGGGCCAGGCTACAATGAGCAGTTCTTC. Protein sequence: CASSLELAGGPGYNEQFF. The whole variable domain, remainder taken from reference TRBV7-2 and TRBJ2-1, is GAGVSQSPSNKVTEKGKDVELRCDPISGHTALYWYRQSLGQGLEFLIYFQGNSAPDKSGLPSDRFSAERTGGSVSTLTIQRTQQEDSAVYLCASSLELAGGPGYNEQFFGPGTRLTVL.

This sequence joins TRBV5-1 and TRBJ2-7; 10 bases are a match to TRBD1. Trimming removed 4 bases from V and 1 base from J; junction bases left unmatched: 8. Germline V gene lookup returns CDR1 SGHRS and CDR2 YFSETQ. This CDR3 contains 16 residues. The chain's CDR3 is CASSRIGTGESYEQYF. CDR3 nucleotide sequence: TGCGCCAGCAGCCGAATTGGGACAGGGGAATCCTACGAGCAGTACTTC.